This T cell receptor beta chain appears in the sequencing data of a study of cytotoxic CD8 clonotypes in ibrutinib-treated CLL. There are a few counts of this clone. Profiled with immunoSEQ multiplex PCR; TCRdb holds only in-frame clones, not every one. Here the sample spans some 140,000 clones, around 93% being singletons. The V gene's germline CDR1 is SGHRS and CDR2 YFSETQ. Trimming pared 0 bases from V and 6 bases from J, leaving 12 bases between. This CDR3 spans 14 amino acids. The source of this sequence is a human donor with chronic lymphocytic leukemia. The sequencing used PBMCs, collected after 12 months of ibrutinib treatment. V and J are TRBV5-1 and TRBJ1-2; the D is unclear. In nucleotides, the CDR3 is TGCGCCAGCAGCTTGGGCAGCTGGACGGATGGCTACACCTTC. Residues: CASSLGSWTDGYTF. The full variable domain, in which reference TRBV5-1 and TRBJ1-2 provide the parts outside the CDR3, is KAGVTQTPRYLIKTRGQQVTLSCSPISGHRSVSWYQQTPGQGLQFLFEYFSETQRNKGNFPGRFSGRQFSNSRSEMNVSTLELGDSALYLCASSLGSWTDGYTFGSGTRLTVV.